This T cell receptor (beta chain) comes out of a study of cytomegalovirus exposure and HLA in healthy donors. Study-level results: According to a later analysis, most TCR beta chains associated with CMV appeared HLA-restricted.

This clone was counted only a few times. What it binds is not known. Both 60 Vbeta primers and 13 Jbeta primers went into the PCR. Repertoires were generated with immunoSEQ multiplex PCR, while TCRdb's copy carries only in-frame clones and drops some. The data hold approximately 130,000 clones, with roughly 84% observed a single time. V was trimmed by 1 base and J by 4 bases, leaving 10 bases between them. Germline CDR1 reads LNHDA; CDR2 reads SQIVND (reference sequence). The CDR3 sequence is 14 residues long. The origin of this receptor is a boy between 5 and 17 years old in good health and CMV-seronegative. What was sequenced was PBMCs. The chain links TRBV19 to TRBJ1-1; a possible D gene is TRBD1 (6 bases). In DNA, the CDR3 is TGTGCCAGTAGTATAGGAGACAGGCTCACTGAAGCTTTCTTT. It specifies CASSIGDRLTEAFF.